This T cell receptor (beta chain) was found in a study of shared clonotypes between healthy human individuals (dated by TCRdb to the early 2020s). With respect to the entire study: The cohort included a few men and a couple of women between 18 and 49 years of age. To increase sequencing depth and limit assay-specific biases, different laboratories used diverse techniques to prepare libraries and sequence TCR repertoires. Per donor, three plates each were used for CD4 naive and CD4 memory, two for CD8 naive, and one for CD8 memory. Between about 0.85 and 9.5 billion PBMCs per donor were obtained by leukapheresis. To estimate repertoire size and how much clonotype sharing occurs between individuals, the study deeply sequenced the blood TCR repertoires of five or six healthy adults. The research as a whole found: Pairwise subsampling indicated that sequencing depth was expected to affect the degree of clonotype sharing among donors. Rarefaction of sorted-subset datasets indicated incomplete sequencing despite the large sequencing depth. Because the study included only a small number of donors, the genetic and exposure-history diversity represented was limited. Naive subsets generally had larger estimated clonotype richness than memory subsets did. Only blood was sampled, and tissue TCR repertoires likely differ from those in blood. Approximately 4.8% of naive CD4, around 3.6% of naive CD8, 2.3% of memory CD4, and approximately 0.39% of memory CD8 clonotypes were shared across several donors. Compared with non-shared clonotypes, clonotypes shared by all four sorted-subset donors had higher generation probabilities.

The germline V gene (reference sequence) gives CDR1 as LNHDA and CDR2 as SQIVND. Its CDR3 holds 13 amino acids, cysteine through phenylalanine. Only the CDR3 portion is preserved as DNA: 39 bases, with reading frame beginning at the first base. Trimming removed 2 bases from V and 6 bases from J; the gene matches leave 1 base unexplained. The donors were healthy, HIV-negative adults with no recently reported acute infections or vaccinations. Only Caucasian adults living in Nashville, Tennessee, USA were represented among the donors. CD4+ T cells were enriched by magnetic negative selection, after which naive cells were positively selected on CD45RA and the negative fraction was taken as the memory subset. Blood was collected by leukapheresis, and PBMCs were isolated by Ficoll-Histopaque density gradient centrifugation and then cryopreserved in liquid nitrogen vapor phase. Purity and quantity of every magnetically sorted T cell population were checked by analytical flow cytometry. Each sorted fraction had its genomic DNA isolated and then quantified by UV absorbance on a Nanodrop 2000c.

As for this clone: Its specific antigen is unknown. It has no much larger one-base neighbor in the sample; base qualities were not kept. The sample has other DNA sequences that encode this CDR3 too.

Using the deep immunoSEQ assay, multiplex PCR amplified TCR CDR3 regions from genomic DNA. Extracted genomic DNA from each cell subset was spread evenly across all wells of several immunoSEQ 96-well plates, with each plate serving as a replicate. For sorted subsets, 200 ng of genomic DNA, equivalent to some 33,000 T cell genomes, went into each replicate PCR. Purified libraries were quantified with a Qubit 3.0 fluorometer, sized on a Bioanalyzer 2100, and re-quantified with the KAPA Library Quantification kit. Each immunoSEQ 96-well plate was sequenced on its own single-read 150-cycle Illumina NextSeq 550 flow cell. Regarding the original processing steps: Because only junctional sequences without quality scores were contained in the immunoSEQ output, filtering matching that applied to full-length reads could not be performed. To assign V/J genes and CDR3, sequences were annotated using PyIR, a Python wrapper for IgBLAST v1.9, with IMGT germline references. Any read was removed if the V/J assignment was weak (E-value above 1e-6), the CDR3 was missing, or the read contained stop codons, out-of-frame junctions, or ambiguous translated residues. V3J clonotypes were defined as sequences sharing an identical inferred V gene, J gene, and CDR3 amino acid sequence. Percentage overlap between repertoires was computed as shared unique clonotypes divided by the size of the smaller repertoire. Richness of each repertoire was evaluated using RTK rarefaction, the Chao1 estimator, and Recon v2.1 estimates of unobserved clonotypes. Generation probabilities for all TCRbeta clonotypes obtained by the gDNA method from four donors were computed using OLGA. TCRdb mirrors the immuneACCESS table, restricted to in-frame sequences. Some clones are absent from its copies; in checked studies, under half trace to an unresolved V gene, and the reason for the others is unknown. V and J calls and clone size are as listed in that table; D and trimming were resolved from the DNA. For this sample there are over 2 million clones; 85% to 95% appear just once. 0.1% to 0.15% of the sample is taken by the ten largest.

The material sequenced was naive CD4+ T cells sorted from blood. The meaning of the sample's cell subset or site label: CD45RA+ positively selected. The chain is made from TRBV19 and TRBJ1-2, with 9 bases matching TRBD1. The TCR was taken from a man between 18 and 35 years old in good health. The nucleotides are TGTGCCAGTAGTATAACAGGGGGCAATGGCTACACCTTC. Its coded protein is CASSITGGNGYTF. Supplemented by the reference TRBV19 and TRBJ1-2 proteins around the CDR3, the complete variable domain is DGGITQSPKYLFRKEGQNVTLSCEQNLNHDAMYWYRQDPGQGLRLIYYSQIVNDFQKGDIAEGYSVSREKKESFPLTVTSAQKNPTAFYLCASSITGGNGYTFGSGTRLTVV.